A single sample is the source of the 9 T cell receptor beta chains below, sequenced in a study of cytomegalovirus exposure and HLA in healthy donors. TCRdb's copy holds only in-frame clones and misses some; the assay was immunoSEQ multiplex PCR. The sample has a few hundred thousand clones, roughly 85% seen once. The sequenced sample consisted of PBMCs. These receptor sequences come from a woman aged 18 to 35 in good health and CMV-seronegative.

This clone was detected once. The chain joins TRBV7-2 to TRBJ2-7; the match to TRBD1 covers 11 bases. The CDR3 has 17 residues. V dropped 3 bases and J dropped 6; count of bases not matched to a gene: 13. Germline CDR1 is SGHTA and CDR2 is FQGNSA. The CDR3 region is CASSFSTPGTGGSEQYF. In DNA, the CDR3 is TGTGCCAGCAGCTTCTCCACACCCGGGACAGGGGGGAGCGAGCAGTACTTC.

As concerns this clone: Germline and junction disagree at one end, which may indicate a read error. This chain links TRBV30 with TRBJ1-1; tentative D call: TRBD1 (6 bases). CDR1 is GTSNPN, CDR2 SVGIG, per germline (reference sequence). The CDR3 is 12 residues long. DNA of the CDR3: TGTGCCTGGAGCGGGGGGGCCCCCGGGGCTTTTTTT. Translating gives CAWSGGAPGAFF.

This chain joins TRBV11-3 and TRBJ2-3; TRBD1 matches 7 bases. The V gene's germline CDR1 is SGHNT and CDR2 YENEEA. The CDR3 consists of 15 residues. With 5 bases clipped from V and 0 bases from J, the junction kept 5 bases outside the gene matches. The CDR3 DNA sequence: TGTGCCAGCAGCAGCCGGGACAGAAGCACAGATACGCAGTATTTT. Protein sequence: CASSSRDRSTDTQYF.

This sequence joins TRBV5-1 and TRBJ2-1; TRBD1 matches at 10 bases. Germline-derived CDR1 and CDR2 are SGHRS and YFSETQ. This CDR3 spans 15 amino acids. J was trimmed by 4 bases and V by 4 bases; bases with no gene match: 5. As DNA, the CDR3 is TGCGCCAGCAGCGCGGACAGGGGGAGTTACAATGAGCAGTTCTTC. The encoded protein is CASSADRGSYNEQFF.

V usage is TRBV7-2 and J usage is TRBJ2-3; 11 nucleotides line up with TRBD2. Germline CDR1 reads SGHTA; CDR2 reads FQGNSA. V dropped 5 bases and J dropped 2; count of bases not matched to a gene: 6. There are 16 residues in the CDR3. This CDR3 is CASSERLAGYTDTQYF. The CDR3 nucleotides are TGTGCCAGCAGCGAGAGACTAGCGGGGTACACAGATACGCAGTATTTT.

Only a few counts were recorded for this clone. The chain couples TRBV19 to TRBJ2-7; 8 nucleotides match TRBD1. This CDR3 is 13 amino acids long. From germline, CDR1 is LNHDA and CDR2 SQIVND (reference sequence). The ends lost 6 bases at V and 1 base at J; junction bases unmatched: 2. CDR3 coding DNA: TGTGCCAGTAGAAGGACAGGGTCCTACGAGCAGTACTTC. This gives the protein CASRRTGSYEQYF.

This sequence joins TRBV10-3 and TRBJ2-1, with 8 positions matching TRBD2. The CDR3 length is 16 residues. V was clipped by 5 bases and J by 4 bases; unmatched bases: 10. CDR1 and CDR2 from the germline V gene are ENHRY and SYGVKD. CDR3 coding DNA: TGTGCCATCAGTTCGAGCGGGGGTGGGGCGTACAATGAGCAGTTCTTC. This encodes CAISSSGGGAYNEQFF.

The CDR3 nucleotides are TGTGCCAGCAGCCGGGGGATTAACTATGGCTACACCTTC. This sequence encodes CASSRGINYGYTF. The rearrangement uses TRBV28 and TRBJ1-2, with a possible D match to TRBD1 (5 bases). There are 13 residues in the CDR3. Germline loops: CDR1 MDHEN, CDR2 SYDVKM. The V end was cut by 6 bases, the J end by 1 base, with 9 bases between.

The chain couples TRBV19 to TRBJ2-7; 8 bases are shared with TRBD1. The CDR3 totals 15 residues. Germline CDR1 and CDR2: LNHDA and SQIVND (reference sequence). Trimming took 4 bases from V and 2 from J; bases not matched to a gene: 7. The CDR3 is CASSSPGGDPYEQYF. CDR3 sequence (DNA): TGTGCCAGTAGTAGTCCAGGGGGCGATCCCTACGAGCAGTACTTC.